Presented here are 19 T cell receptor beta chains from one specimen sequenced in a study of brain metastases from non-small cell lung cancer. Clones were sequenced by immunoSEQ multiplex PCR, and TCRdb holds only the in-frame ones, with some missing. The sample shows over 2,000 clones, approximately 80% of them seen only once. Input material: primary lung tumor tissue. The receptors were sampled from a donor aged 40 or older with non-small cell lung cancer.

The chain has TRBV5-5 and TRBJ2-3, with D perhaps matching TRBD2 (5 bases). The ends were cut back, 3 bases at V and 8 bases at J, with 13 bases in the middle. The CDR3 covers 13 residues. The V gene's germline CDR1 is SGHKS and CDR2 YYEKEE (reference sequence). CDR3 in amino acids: CASSSGVEGTQYF. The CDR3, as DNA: TGTGCCAGCAGCTCAGGTGTCGAGGGTACGCAGTATTTT.

The CDR3 DNA is TGTGCCAGCAGTATCCCTTCCGGGACAGAGAACACTGAAGCTTTCTTT. Translating it yields CASSIPSGTENTEAFF. The chain uses TRBV9 and TRBJ1-1; 7 nucleotides line up with TRBD1. The CDR3 loop spans 16 amino acids. The germline CDR1 and CDR2 sequences are SGDLS and YYNGEE. Trimming cost V 5 bases and J 1 base; bases outside gene matches: 11.

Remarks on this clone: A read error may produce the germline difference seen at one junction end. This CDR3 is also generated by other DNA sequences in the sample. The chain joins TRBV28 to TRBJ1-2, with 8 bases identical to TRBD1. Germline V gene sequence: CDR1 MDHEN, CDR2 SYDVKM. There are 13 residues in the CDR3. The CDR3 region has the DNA TGTGCTAGCAGTGGCCAGGGGGCCGATGGCTACACCTTC. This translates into CASSGQGADGYTF.

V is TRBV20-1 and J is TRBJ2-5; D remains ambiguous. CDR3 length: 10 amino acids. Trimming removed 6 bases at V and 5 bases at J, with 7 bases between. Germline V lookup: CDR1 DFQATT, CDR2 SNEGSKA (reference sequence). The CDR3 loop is CSAPAETQYF. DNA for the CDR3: TGCAGTGCCCCAGCGGAGACCCAGTACTTC.

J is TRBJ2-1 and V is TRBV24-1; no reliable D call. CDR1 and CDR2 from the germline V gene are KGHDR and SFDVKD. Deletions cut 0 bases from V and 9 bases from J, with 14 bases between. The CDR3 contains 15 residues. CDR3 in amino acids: CATSDLGVSWGEQFF. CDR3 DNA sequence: TGTGCCACCAGTGATTTGGGGGTATCGTGGGGTGAGCAGTTCTTC.

The CDR3 loop is CASSNSPGQTTDTQYF. CDR3 DNA: TGTGCCAGCAGCAATTCTCCGGGACAGACCACAGATACGCAGTATTTT. V is TRBV9 and J is TRBJ2-3; 7 bases are shared with TRBD1. CDR3 length: 16 residues. V shed 4 bases, J shed 2 bases, and the junction held 10 bases outside the gene matches. CDR1 and CDR2 from the germline V gene are SGDLS and YYNGEE.

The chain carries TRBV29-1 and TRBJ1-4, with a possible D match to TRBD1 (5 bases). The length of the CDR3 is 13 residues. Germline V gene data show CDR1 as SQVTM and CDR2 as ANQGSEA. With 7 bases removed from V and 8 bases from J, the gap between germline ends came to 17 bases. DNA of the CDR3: TGCAGCGCTTCCAGCAGGGAGGGAGAAAAACTGTTTTTT. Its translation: CSASSREGEKLFF.

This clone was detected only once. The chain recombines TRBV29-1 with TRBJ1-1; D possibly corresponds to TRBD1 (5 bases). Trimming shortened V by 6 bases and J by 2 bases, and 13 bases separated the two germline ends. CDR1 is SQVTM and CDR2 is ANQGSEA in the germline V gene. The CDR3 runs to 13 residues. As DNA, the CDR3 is TGCAGCGTCCTTACCAGGGTAAACACTGAAGCTTTCTTT. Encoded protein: CSVLTRVNTEAFF.

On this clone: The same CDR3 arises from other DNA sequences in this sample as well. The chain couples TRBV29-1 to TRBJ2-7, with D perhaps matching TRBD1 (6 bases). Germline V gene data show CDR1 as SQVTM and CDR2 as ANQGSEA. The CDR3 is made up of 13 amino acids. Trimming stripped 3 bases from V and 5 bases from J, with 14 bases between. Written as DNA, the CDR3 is TGCAGCGTTGAGGGGGCAGGAGCCCACGAGCAGTACTTC. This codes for CSVEGAGAHEQYF.

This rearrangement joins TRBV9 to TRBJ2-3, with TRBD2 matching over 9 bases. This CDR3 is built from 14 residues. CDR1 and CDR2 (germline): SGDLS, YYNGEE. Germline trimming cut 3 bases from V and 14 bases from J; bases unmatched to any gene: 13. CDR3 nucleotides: TGTGCCAGCAGCGAGGGGCCGACTAGCGGTAGGGTGTATTTT. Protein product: CASSEGPTSGRVYF.

CDR3: CASSLSPGVRNTEAFF. The CDR3 DNA is TGTGCCAGCAGTTTATCGCCTGGCGTCAGGAACACTGAAGCTTTCTTT. The chain couples TRBV28 to TRBJ1-1; D not certain. The CDR3 loop spans 16 amino acids. The germline V gene has CDR1 MDHEN and CDR2 SYDVKM. Trimming stripped 1 base from V and 1 base from J, with 13 bases between.

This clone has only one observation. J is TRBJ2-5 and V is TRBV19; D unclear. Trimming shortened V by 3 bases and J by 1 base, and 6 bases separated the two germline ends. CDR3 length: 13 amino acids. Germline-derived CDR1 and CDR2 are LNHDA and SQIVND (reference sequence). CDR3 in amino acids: CASSMTIQETQYF. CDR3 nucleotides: TGTGCCAGTAGTATGACCATCCAAGAGACCCAGTACTTC.

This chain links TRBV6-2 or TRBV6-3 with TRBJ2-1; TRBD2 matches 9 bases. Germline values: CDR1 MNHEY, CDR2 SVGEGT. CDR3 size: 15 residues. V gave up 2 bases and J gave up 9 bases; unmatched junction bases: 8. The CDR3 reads CASSYGLAGTGEQFF. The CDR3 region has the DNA TGTGCCAGCAGTTACGGTCTAGCGGGAACGGGTGAGCAGTTCTTC.

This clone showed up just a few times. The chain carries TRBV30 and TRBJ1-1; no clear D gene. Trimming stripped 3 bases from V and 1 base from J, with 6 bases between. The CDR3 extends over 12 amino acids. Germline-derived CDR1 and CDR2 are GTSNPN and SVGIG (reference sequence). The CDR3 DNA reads TGTGCCTGGAGCGTCGGGAACACTGAAGCTTTCTTT. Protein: CAWSVGNTEAFF.

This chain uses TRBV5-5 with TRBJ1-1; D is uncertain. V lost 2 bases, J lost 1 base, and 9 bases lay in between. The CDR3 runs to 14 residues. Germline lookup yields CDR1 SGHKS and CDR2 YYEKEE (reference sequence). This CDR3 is CASSFRLENTEAFF. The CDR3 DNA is TGTGCCAGCAGCTTCAGATTAGAGAACACTGAAGCTTTCTTT.

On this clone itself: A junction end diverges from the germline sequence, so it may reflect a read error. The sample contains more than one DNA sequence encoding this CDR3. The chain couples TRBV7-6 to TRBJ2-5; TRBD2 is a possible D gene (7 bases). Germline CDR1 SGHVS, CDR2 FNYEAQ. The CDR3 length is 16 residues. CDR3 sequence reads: CASSSTSRDTQETQYF. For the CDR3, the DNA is TGTGCCAGCAGCTCGACTAGCCGGGACACCCAAGAAACCCAGTACTTC.

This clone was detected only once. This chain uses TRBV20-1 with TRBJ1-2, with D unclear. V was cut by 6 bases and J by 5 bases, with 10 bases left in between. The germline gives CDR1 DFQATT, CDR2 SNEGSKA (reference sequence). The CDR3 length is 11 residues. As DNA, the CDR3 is TGCAGTGCCGCATCCCTATATGGCTACACCTTC. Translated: CSAASLYGYTF.

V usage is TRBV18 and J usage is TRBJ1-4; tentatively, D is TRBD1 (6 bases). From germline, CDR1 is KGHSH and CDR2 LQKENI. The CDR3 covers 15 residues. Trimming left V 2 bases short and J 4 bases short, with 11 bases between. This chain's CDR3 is CASSPGQTGNEKLFF. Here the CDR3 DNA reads TGTGCCAGCTCACCAGGACAGACGGGTAATGAAAAACTGTTTTTT.

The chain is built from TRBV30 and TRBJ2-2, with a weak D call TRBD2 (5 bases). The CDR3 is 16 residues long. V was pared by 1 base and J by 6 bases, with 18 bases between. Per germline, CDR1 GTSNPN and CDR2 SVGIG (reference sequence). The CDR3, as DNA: TGTGCCTGGAGTGGGAACAAGCGGTCGACCTCCGGGGAGCTGTTTTTT. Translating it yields CAWSGNKRSTSGELFF.